Sequencing of this TCR beta chain was carried out in a study of OX40 agonist ivuxolimab in advanced cancers. Overall study results and limits: Also present in some nonresponders was a low level of normalized T-cell clonal expansion.

Sequencing used immunoSEQ multiplex PCR; TCRdb keeps in-frame clones, though not all of them. The sample yields 35,000 to 45,000 clones, 74% seen once. About this clone: Its antigen is currently unknown.

This CDR3 has 10 amino acids. The V gene lost 8 bases and the J gene lost 8 bases, with 9 bases spanning the gap. Germline V gives CDR1 MNHEY, CDR2 SVGAGI. The TCR sequence derives from an adult with an advanced solid tumor such as melanoma, head and neck, liver or kidney cancer. Sequencing used CD4+ or CD8+ T cells sorted from blood, obtained in a trial of the OX40 agonist ivuxolimab. The V and J genes are TRBV6-5 and TRBJ1-1; D gene uncertain. The CDR3 DNA reads TGTGCCAGCCCCCCCCGCGAAGCTTTCTTT. Amino acid sequence: CASPPREAFF.